This TCR beta chain derives from a study of Graves' ophthalmopathy and Graves' hyperthyroidism. PBMCs were density-gradient isolated from roughly 10 ml fresh blood. TCR beta CDR3 regions were amplified from RNA transcripts. Investigators did first-round RT-PCR with HTBI primers, then second-round multiplex PCR. TCRdb analysed the multiplex PCR reads with MiXCR anew, one entry per CDR3 protein. The repertoire holds almost 750,000 distinct CDR3 sequences, with around 40% as singletons. Broader study findings: Most clonotypes expanded in thyroid above 0.001 frequency were present in blood too.

To note about this clonotype: The antigen is undetermined.

Material for sequencing was peripheral blood. The clonotype originates from an adult man with Graves' ophthalmopathy.

The CDR3 nucleotides read TGCAGCGGGGGGGAAAAGGGTAGCACTGAAGCTTTCTTT. This gives the protein CSGGEKGSTEAFF. The chain joins TRBV29-1 to TRBJ1-1, with D maybe TRBD1 (5 bases). The CDR3 is made up of 13 amino acids. With 7 bases removed from V and 4 bases from J, the gap between germline ends came to 16 bases. Germline lookup yields CDR1 SQVTM and CDR2 ANQGSEA.